This TCR beta chain originates from a study of regulatory T cells in long-lasting Graves disease. About the study: Prior antithyroid drug treatment in newly diagnosed Graves' patients lasted under 3 months.

In this sample, this clonotype turned up many times. Noted time point: newly diagnosed GD, antithyroid drugs for less than 3 months. The TCR library was made from RNA that had been extracted from PBMCs in TRIzol. Germline CDR1 ENHRY, CDR2 SYGVKD. This CDR3 has 14 amino acids. J was trimmed by 3 bases and V by 5 bases; bases with no gene match: 6. The authors built TCR beta libraries using iRepertoire HTBI primers and Arm-PCR of CDR3 regions. One entry per CDR3 protein results from TCRdb running MiXCR on the multiplex PCR reads. This sample has fewer than 500,000 distinct CDR3 sequences, with around 15% found just once. The same sample was also used in a study of T cells in Graves' hyperthyroidism and ophthalmopathy.

J is TRBJ2-5 and V is TRBV10-3; the match to TRBD2 covers 7 bases. The sample was peripheral blood mononuclear cells (PBMCs), taken at new diagnosis, from a patient treated with antithyroid drugs. This TCR was sampled from a middle-aged man with Graves disease. The CDR3 is CAISMGRGEETQYF. The DNA of the CDR3 is TGTGCCATCAGTATGGGGAGGGGCGAAGAGACCCAGTACTTC.